The present TCR beta chain was sequenced within a study of CD8 T cells in ankylosing spondylitis. Study-wide results and limits: For ankylosing spondylitis blood, a TCR beta motif of 7 or 8 highly homologous variants appeared characteristic. Significant enrichment of disease-linked clones was reported in matched ankylosing spondylitis synovial fluid.

This CDR3 contains 13 residues. V dropped 4 bases and J dropped 2 bases, with 7 bases sitting between them. From germline, CDR1 is LGHDT and CDR2 YNNKEL (reference sequence). At least ten counts were recorded for this clonotype. Its antigen is unknown. As the method for making TCR beta libraries, quantitative 5'-RACE with molecular barcodes was used. TCRdb itself ran the 5' RACE reads through MiXCR, one entry per CDR3 protein. Here the sample spans over 75,000 distinct CDR3 sequences, 8.5% to 9% being singletons. The receptor was isolated from a male donor with ankylosing spondylitis or in good health (not recorded which). Sequenced: blood, either unsorted or a sorted T cell fraction (not recorded which). The V gene is TRBV3-1, the J gene TRBJ2-3; D is undetermined. Here the CDR3 reads CASSLQPTDTQYF. The CDR3 DNA sequence: TGTGCCAGCAGCCTCCAACCCACAGATACGCAGTATTTT.